This entry lists 9 T cell receptor beta chains sequenced from one sample in a study of early T cells in non-severe SARS-CoV-2 infection. A single record per CDR3 protein comes from TCRdb applying MiXCR to the 5' RACE reads. The sample shows 50,000 to 75,000 distinct CDR3 sequences, 5.9% of them seen only once. The sequencing here drew on whole blood, taken at baseline. These receptors were taken from an adult who was a healthcare worker with PCR-confirmed SARS-CoV-2 infection or an uninfected control (not recorded which).

At least ten counts were recorded for this clonotype. This chain links TRBV5-5 with TRBJ2-1; maybe TRBD2 (6 bases). Germline V lookup: CDR1 SGHKS, CDR2 YYEKEE (reference sequence). Trimming took 0 bases from V and 3 from J, leaving 13 bases between them. The CDR3 extends over 16 amino acids. CDR3 region: CASSLDGGTFYNEQFF. CDR3 DNA: TGTGCCAGCAGCTTGGATGGCGGGACCTTCTACAATGAGCAGTTCTTC.

This clonotype was seen ten or more times. The chain couples TRBV12-3 or TRBV12-4 to TRBJ2-7, with D possibly being TRBD2 (5 bases). The CDR3 extends over 13 amino acids. Trimming took 6 bases from V and 6 from J, leaving 15 bases between them. CDR3 in amino acids: CASSLGEPGEQYF. CDR3 nucleotide sequence: TGTGCCAGCAGCCTCGGGGAACCAGGCGAGCAGTACTTC.

This chain connects TRBV2 to TRBJ2-1; 10 bases align to TRBD2. The CDR3 length is 16 residues. The ends lost 3 bases at V and 9 bases at J; junction bases unmatched: 11. From germline, CDR1 is SNHLY and CDR2 FYNNEI. The CDR3 sequence: CASSDVGSGRAVEQFF. In DNA, the CDR3 is TGTGCCAGCAGTGACGTCGGAAGCGGGAGGGCGGTTGAGCAGTTCTTC.

The V and J genes are TRBV7-2 and TRBJ2-7, with TRBD2 matching 7 bases. CDR1 is SGHTA and CDR2 is FQGNSA in the germline V gene. The trim removed 0 bases at V and 2 bases at J, leaving 4 bases unmatched. This CDR3 is 15 amino acids long. CDR3 nucleotides: TGTGCCAGCAGCTTAGCGGGAGGGGTCGCCTACGAGCAGTACTTC. This translates into CASSLAGGVAYEQYF.

Many counts were recorded for this clonotype. V usage is TRBV28 and J usage is TRBJ1-4; D is ambiguous. This CDR3 is built from 15 residues. CDR1 is MDHEN and CDR2 is SYDVKM in the germline V gene. With 5 bases removed from V and 0 bases from J, the gap between germline ends came to 10 bases. CDR3 sequence: CASSPSTATNEKLFF. The DNA for the CDR3 is TGTGCCAGCAGTCCCTCAACAGCAACTAATGAAAAACTGTTTTTT.

This clonotype was counted many times. The rearrangement joins TRBV5-5 to TRBJ1-5; 11 bases are shared with TRBD1. J gave up 6 bases and V 4 bases, and 3 bases lay outside the gene matches. Germline lookup yields CDR1 SGHKS and CDR2 YYEKEE (reference sequence). This CDR3 has 14 amino acids. The CDR3 bases are TGTGCCAGCAGCGTGGGGACAGGGGGTCAGCCCCAGCATTTT. Amino acid sequence: CASSVGTGGQPQHF.

This clonotype has at least ten counts. The rearrangement joins TRBV11-1 to TRBJ2-2; 11 nucleotides match TRBD2. Trimming at V came to 3 bases and at J to 6 bases, leaving 0 bases not matched to a gene. CDR3 size: 14 residues. Germline values: CDR1 SGHAT, CDR2 FQDESV (reference sequence). CDR3 in amino acids: CASSFSGRAGELFF. Here the CDR3 DNA reads TGTGCCAGCAGCTTTAGCGGGAGGGCCGGGGAGCTGTTTTTT.

The sample holds many counts of this clonotype. The rearrangement uses TRBV29-1 and TRBJ2-3; D is perhaps TRBD1 or TRBD2 (6 bases each). CDR3 size: 19 residues. Germline CDR1 reads SQVTM; CDR2 reads ANQGSEA. V lost 1 base and J 2 bases, leaving 25 bases between the germline ends. The CDR3: CSVEGRRGTPGTHTDTQYF. CDR3 nucleotides: TGCAGCGTTGAAGGGCGGAGGGGGACACCGGGGACACACACAGATACGCAGTATTTT.

At least ten counts were recorded for this clonotype. The chain carries TRBV9 and TRBJ1-3, with 7 bases aligning to TRBD1. This CDR3 contains 16 residues. Trimming cost V 0 bases and J 1 base; bases outside gene matches: 4. Germline-derived CDR1 and CDR2 are SGDLS and YYNGEE. The CDR3 spells CASSVEEQGSGNTIYF. CDR3 nucleotides: TGTGCCAGCAGCGTAGAAGAACAGGGGTCTGGAAACACCATATATTTT.